This is a list of T cell receptor beta chains from one sample in a study of CD8 T cells in ankylosing spondylitis. TCRdb reprocessed the 5' RACE reads with MiXCR, giving one entry per CDR3 protein. The sample shows about 540,000 distinct CDR3 sequences, roughly 13% of them seen only once. Material: blood, either unsorted or a sorted T cell fraction (not recorded which). Source of these receptors: a male donor with ankylosing spondylitis. The CDR3 runs from the conserved cysteine through the conserved F or W. The order of the fields is V gene, D gene, CDR3 length, J gene, clone size, CDR3 protein, CDR3 DNA. The D gene is left open where the match is weak. The listing skips clone size in some rows; elsewhere it reads once, few, many or a size class.

v_gene: TRBV4-1; d_gene: .; len: 14; j_gene: TRBJ2-1; abundance: .; CDR3aa: CASSQAQGMNEQFF; CDR3nt: TGCGCCAGCAGCCAGGCACAGGGTATGAATGAGCAGTTCTTC
v_gene: TRBV20-1; d_gene: .; len: 15; j_gene: TRBJ2-1; abundance: many; CDR3aa: CSARYGRVSDNEQFF; CDR3nt: TGCAGTGCTAGATACGGGAGAGTGTCAGACAATGAGCAGTTCTTC
v_gene: TRBV5-6; d_gene: TRBD1; len: 14; j_gene: TRBJ2-1; abundance: many; CDR3aa: CASREDRGYNEQFF; CDR3nt: TGTGCCAGCCGAGAGGACAGGGGGTACAATGAGCAGTTCTTC
v_gene: TRBV20-1; d_gene: .; len: 15; j_gene: TRBJ2-2; abundance: many; CDR3aa: CSARDLRWGFGELFF; CDR3nt: TGCAGTGCTAGAGATCTTCGATGGGGATTCGGGGAGCTGTTTTTT
v_gene: TRBV3-1; d_gene: .; len: 15; j_gene: TRBJ1-1; abundance: few; CDR3aa: CASSRLQTFNTEAFF; CDR3nt: TGTGCCAGCAGCCGCCTCCAGACTTTTAACACTGAAGCTTTCTTT
v_gene: TRBV20-1; d_gene: TRBD2; len: 19; j_gene: TRBJ2-1; abundance: few; CDR3aa: CSARVYRTSGAPTRDEQFF; CDR3nt: TGCAGTGCTAGAGTATATAGGACTAGCGGCGCCCCGACACGGGATGAGCAGTTCTTC
v_gene: TRBV5-1; d_gene: .; len: 14; j_gene: TRBJ1-2; abundance: .; CDR3aa: CASSVTTNNYGYTF; CDR3nt: TGCGCCAGCAGCGTGACAACCAATAACTATGGCTACACCTTC
v_gene: TRBV10-3; d_gene: TRBD1; len: 14; j_gene: TRBJ2-5; abundance: .; CDR3aa: CAIRGDRRPETQYF; CDR3nt: TGTGCCATCAGGGGGGACAGGCGACCCGAGACCCAGTACTTC
v_gene: TRBV19; d_gene: .; len: 13; j_gene: TRBJ2-7; abundance: few; CDR3aa: CASAPDNTYEQYF; CDR3nt: TGTGCCAGTGCCCCGGACAATACCTACGAGCAGTACTTC
v_gene: TRBV14; d_gene: .; len: 14; j_gene: TRBJ2-1; abundance: few; CDR3aa: CASSQDRLRNEQFF; CDR3nt: TGTGCCAGCAGCCAAGATCGGCTTAGAAATGAGCAGTTCTTC
v_gene: TRBV24-1; d_gene: .; len: 14; j_gene: TRBJ2-1; abundance: .; CDR3aa: CATSDPARRDEQFF; CDR3nt: TGTGCCACCAGTGATCCAGCACGGAGGGATGAGCAGTTCTTC
v_gene: TRBV7-2; d_gene: .; len: 13; j_gene: TRBJ2-1; abundance: few; CDR3aa: CASSLGPQDEQFF; CDR3nt: TGTGCCAGCAGCCTCGGACCTCAGGATGAGCAGTTCTTC
v_gene: TRBV18; d_gene: .; len: 15; j_gene: TRBJ2-2; abundance: few; CDR3aa: CASSIQRTTGGELFF; CDR3nt: TGTGCCAGCTCAATCCAACGGACCACGGGAGGGGAGCTGTTTTTT
v_gene: TRBV4-1; d_gene: .; len: 15; j_gene: TRBJ2-1; abundance: .; CDR3aa: CASHSLGGSYNEQFF; CDR3nt: TGCGCCAGCCATTCTCTGGGGGGATCCTACAATGAGCAGTTCTTC
v_gene: TRBV9; d_gene: .; len: 16; j_gene: TRBJ1-4; abundance: .; CDR3aa: CASSTTPITTNEKLFF; CDR3nt: TGTGCCAGCAGCACTACCCCTATAACAACTAATGAAAAACTGTTTTTT
v_gene: TRBV5-4; d_gene: TRBD1; len: 15; j_gene: TRBJ2-3; abundance: few; CDR3aa: CASSFGDRDQDTQYF; CDR3nt: TGTGCCAGCAGCTTCGGAGACAGGGATCAAGATACGCAGTATTTT
v_gene: TRBV6-2/TRBV6-3; d_gene: TRBD2; len: 16; j_gene: TRBJ2-7; abundance: .; CDR3aa: CASSLSGLAGGPEQYF; CDR3nt: TGTGCCAGCAGCCTTTCCGGACTAGCGGGAGGACCGGAGCAGTACTTC
v_gene: TRBV5-1; d_gene: TRBD2; len: 15; j_gene: TRBJ2-2; abundance: few; CDR3aa: CASSFQRETTGELFF; CDR3nt: TGCGCCAGCAGCTTCCAGCGGGAAACCACCGGGGAGCTGTTTTTT
v_gene: TRBV12-3/TRBV12-4; d_gene: TRBD1; len: 13; j_gene: TRBJ1-2; abundance: .; CDR3aa: CASSFGQGEGYTF; CDR3nt: TGTGCCAGCAGTTTTGGTCAGGGGGAAGGCTACACCTTC
v_gene: TRBV5-1; d_gene: .; len: 16; j_gene: TRBJ1-1; abundance: few; CDR3aa: CASSLFGAGSNTEAFF; CDR3nt: TGCGCCAGCAGCTTGTTCGGGGCAGGATCGAACACTGAAGCTTTCTTT
v_gene: TRBV14; d_gene: .; len: 14; j_gene: TRBJ1-1; abundance: few; CDR3aa: CASSQRGRDTEAFF; CDR3nt: TGTGCCAGCAGCCAGAGGGGGAGAGACACTGAAGCTTTCTTT
v_gene: TRBV18; d_gene: .; len: 15; j_gene: TRBJ2-3; abundance: .; CDR3aa: CASSPIRQNTDTQYF; CDR3nt: TGTGCCAGCTCACCTATTCGGCAAAACACAGATACGCAGTATTTT
v_gene: TRBV18; d_gene: .; len: 12; j_gene: TRBJ1-6; abundance: few; CDR3aa: CASSPRNSPLHF; CDR3nt: TGTGCCAGCTCACCTAGGAATTCACCCCTCCACTTT
v_gene: TRBV27; d_gene: .; len: 16; j_gene: TRBJ2-2; abundance: few; CDR3aa: CASSLFGLGYTGELFF; CDR3nt: TGTGCCAGCAGTTTATTTGGGCTAGGTTACACCGGGGAGCTGTTTTTT
v_gene: TRBV24-1; d_gene: .; len: 13; j_gene: TRBJ2-2; abundance: .; CDR3aa: CATRASNTGELFF; CDR3nt: TGTGCCACCAGGGCCAGCAACACCGGGGAGCTGTTTTTT
v_gene: TRBV12-3/TRBV12-4; d_gene: .; len: 15; j_gene: TRBJ2-5; abundance: few; CDR3aa: CASSFADTGWETQYF; CDR3nt: TGTGCCAGCAGTTTCGCAGACACGGGGTGGGAGACCCAGTACTTC
v_gene: TRBV10-2; d_gene: .; len: 13; j_gene: TRBJ1-4; abundance: .; CDR3aa: CASRRGQNEKLFF; CDR3nt: TGCGCCAGCAGGAGGGGCCAAAATGAAAAACTGTTTTTT
v_gene: TRBV11-3; d_gene: .; len: 12; j_gene: TRBJ2-3; abundance: .; CDR3aa: CASSFSRGTQYF; CDR3nt: TGTGCCAGCAGCTTCTCCAGGGGAACGCAGTATTTT
v_gene: TRBV5-6; d_gene: TRBD1; len: 13; j_gene: TRBJ1-2; abundance: few; CDR3aa: CASSWGTGDGYTF; CDR3nt: TGTGCCAGCAGCTGGGGGACAGGGGATGGCTACACCTTC
v_gene: TRBV3-1; d_gene: .; len: 13; j_gene: TRBJ2-1; abundance: few; CDR3aa: CASSQQSAGEQFF; CDR3nt: TGTGCCAGCAGCCAACAGTCGGCCGGAGAGCAGTTCTTC
v_gene: TRBV7-9; d_gene: .; len: 13; j_gene: TRBJ2-3; abundance: many; CDR3aa: CASSLGSQGAQYF; CDR3nt: TGTGCCAGCAGCTTAGGATCTCAGGGAGCGCAGTATTTT
v_gene: TRBV2; d_gene: .; len: 14; j_gene: TRBJ2-7; abundance: few; CDR3aa: CASSGLRGAYEQYF; CDR3nt: TGTGCCAGCAGTGGACTCAGGGGGGCCTACGAGCAGTACTTC
v_gene: TRBV20-1; d_gene: .; len: 13; j_gene: TRBJ1-1; abundance: few; CDR3aa: CSAIRDNPPKAFF; CDR3nt: TGCAGTGCTATCCGGGACAACCCACCTAAAGCTTTCTTT
v_gene: TRBV18; d_gene: TRBD1; len: 17; j_gene: TRBJ1-2; abundance: .; CDR3aa: CASSLGTGSVSVRGYTF; CDR3nt: TGTGCCAGCTCACTCGGGACAGGGTCGGTCTCCGTCCGTGGCTACACCTTC
v_gene: TRBV20-1; d_gene: .; len: 14; j_gene: TRBJ2-1; abundance: .; CDR3aa: CSASAASSYNEQFF; CDR3nt: TGCAGTGCTAGTGCAGCAAGCTCCTACAATGAGCAGTTCTTC
v_gene: TRBV7-9; d_gene: TRBD1; len: 15; j_gene: TRBJ2-6; abundance: .; CDR3aa: CASSPRDSSVSVLTF; CDR3nt: TGTGCCAGCAGCCCCCGGGACAGCTCAGTTAGCGTCCTGACTTTC
v_gene: TRBV5-6; d_gene: .; len: 14; j_gene: TRBJ2-3; abundance: .; CDR3aa: CASSPGQNGDTQYF; CDR3nt: TGTGCCAGCAGCCCCGGCCAGAACGGGGATACGCAGTATTTT
v_gene: TRBV5-4; d_gene: TRBD2; len: 16; j_gene: TRBJ2-5; abundance: .; CDR3aa: CASSPKVAGGVETQYF; CDR3nt: TGTGCCAGCAGCCCAAAGGTAGCGGGAGGTGTGGAGACCCAGTACTTC
v_gene: TRBV18; d_gene: TRBD1; len: 12; j_gene: TRBJ1-2; abundance: .; CDR3aa: CASSPGQGHGTF; CDR3nt: TGTGCCAGCTCACCGGGACAGGGGCATGGAACCTTC
v_gene: TRBV30; d_gene: TRBD1; len: 14; j_gene: TRBJ2-2; abundance: .; CDR3aa: CAWSRGQLTGELFF; CDR3nt: TGTGCCTGGAGTAGGGGGCAGCTCACCGGGGAGCTGTTTTTT
v_gene: TRBV7-9; d_gene: .; len: 15; j_gene: TRBJ1-1; abundance: few; CDR3aa: CASSSSGGVNTEAFF; CDR3nt: TGTGCCAGCAGCTCCAGCGGGGGTGTGAACACTGAAGCTTTCTTT
v_gene: TRBV7-9; d_gene: TRBD1; len: 16; j_gene: TRBJ2-2; abundance: .; CDR3aa: CASSPRGTGDTGELFF; CDR3nt: TGTGCCAGCAGCCCCCGGGGGACAGGGGACACCGGGGAGCTGTTTTTT
v_gene: TRBV5-1; d_gene: TRBD1; len: 15; j_gene: TRBJ2-3; abundance: few; CDR3aa: CASSWTGGSMKTQYF; CDR3nt: TGCGCCAGCTCCTGGACAGGGGGGTCGATGAAAACGCAGTATTTT
v_gene: TRBV20-1; d_gene: TRBD1; len: 14; j_gene: TRBJ2-7; abundance: many; CDR3aa: CSATRQGALYEQYF; CDR3nt: TGCAGTGCGACTAGACAGGGGGCTCTCTACGAGCAGTACTTC
v_gene: TRBV3-1; d_gene: .; len: 17; j_gene: TRBJ1-2; abundance: .; CDR3aa: CASSPGPRPPSSLGYTF; CDR3nt: TGTGCCAGCAGCCCCGGTCCCAGGCCACCAAGCTCCCTGGGCTACACCTTC
v_gene: TRBV3-1; d_gene: .; len: 15; j_gene: TRBJ2-1; abundance: .; CDR3aa: CASSPSKGSYNEQFF; CDR3nt: TGTGCCAGCAGCCCGTCTAAGGGGAGTTACAATGAGCAGTTCTTC
v_gene: TRBV24-1; d_gene: .; len: 11; j_gene: TRBJ2-2; abundance: many; CDR3aa: CATSKTGELFF; CDR3nt: TGTGCCACCAGTAAAACCGGGGAGCTGTTTTTT
v_gene: TRBV4-2; d_gene: TRBD2; len: 14; j_gene: TRBJ2-5; abundance: .; CDR3aa: CASSHLLGGETQYF; CDR3nt: TGTGCCAGCAGCCACCTTCTGGGGGGGGAGACCCAGTACTTC
v_gene: TRBV24-1; d_gene: .; len: 16; j_gene: TRBJ1-5; abundance: .; CDR3aa: CATSAPGRGLNQPQHF; CDR3nt: TGTGCCACCAGTGCTCCGGGACGGGGACTCAATCAGCCCCAGCATTTT
v_gene: TRBV24-1; d_gene: TRBD1; len: 16; j_gene: TRBJ2-2; abundance: many; CDR3aa: CATSVTGTGSTGELFF; CDR3nt: TGTGCCACCAGTGTAACCGGGACAGGGTCCACCGGGGAGCTGTTTTTT